The clone carrying this T cell receptor beta chain was observed a few times. Its antigen is still unknown. The record originates from a study of cytomegalovirus exposure and HLA in healthy donors. General study points: Earlier findings revealed that most TCR beta V segments proved productive either about 87% or about 30% of the time. Among TCR beta chains, those listed as cytomegalovirus-associated numbered roughly 150. A missense variant in DCLRE1C was later tied to TCR beta V- and J-gene trimming.

A multiplex PCR was run with 60 Vbeta primers and 13 Jbeta primers. The protocol was immunoSEQ multiplex PCR, while the TCRdb copy is restricted to in-frame clones and leaves out a portion. The table has about 160,000 clones, about 77% seen once; the top ten hold under 1.5%. Sequencing was performed on PBMCs. The TCR sequence derives from a man younger than 45 in good health and CMV-seronegative.

The CDR3 DNA reads TGTGCCTTTGCGGGACGGAGCAATCAGCCCCAGCATTTT. Translating gives CAFAGRSNQPQHF. V gene TRBV4-2 combines with J gene TRBJ1-5, with D tentatively TRBD1 (5 bases). Germline CDR1 LGHNA, CDR2 YNFKEQ. Trimming left V 11 bases short and J 1 base short, with 12 bases between. The CDR3 totals 13 residues.